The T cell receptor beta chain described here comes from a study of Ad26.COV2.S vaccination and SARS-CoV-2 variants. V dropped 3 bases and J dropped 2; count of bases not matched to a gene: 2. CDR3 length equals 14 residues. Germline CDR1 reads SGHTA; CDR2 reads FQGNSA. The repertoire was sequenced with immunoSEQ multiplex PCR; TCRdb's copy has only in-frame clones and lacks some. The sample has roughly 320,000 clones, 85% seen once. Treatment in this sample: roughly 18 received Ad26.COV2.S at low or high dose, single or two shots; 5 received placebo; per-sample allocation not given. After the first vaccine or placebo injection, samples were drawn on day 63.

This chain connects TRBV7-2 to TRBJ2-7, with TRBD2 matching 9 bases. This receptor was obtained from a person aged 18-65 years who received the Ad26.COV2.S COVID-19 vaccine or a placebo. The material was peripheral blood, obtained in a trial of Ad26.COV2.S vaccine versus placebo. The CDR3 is CASSFSGGPYEQYF. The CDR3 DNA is TGTGCCAGCAGCTTTAGCGGGGGACCCTACGAGCAGTACTTC.